A single sample gave rise to the 9 T cell receptor beta chains below, sequenced in a study of PD-L1 blockade in urothelial cancer. Described time point: peripheral blood 6 weeks after treatment start. The assay was immunoSEQ multiplex PCR, and TCRdb's table has in-frame clones only and misses some. The top ten hold around 2.4% of the sample, which has 100,000 to 150,000 clones, around 86% seen once. The sample here was PBMCs, taken around atezolizumab (anti-PD-L1) treatment. The receptors were gathered from a man aged 45-60 years with urothelial cancer.

The gene calls are TRBV11-3 and TRBJ2-3; D uncertain. The CDR3 is made up of 15 amino acids. The V gene lost 3 bases and the J gene lost 1 base, with 11 bases spanning the gap. The germline V gene has CDR1 SGHNT and CDR2 YENEEA. CDR3 in amino acids: CASSFGSTRTDTQYF. CDR3 coding DNA: TGTGCCAGCAGCTTCGGGTCTACCCGCACAGATACGCAGTATTTT.

The chain is built from TRBV7-2 and TRBJ2-3; TRBD2 aligns across 12 bases. The ends lost 4 bases at V and 2 bases at J; junction bases unmatched: 4. Germline assignment: CDR1 SGHTA and CDR2 FQGNSA. The CDR3 consists of 16 residues. CDR3 region: CASSSLAGGITDTQYF. CDR3 coding DNA: TGTGCCAGCAGCTCACTAGCGGGAGGAATCACAGATACGCAGTATTTT.

V usage is TRBV10-3 and J usage is TRBJ2-7, with a tentative D call TRBD1 (6 bases). Germline V gene data show CDR1 as ENHRY and CDR2 as SYGVKD. V lost 0 bases and J lost 4, with 7 bases in between. The CDR3 covers 13 residues. This CDR3 reads CAISESGAYEQYF. The DNA for the CDR3 is TGTGCCATCAGTGAGTCGGGGGCATACGAGCAGTACTTC.

This clone was seen only a few times. The V and J genes are TRBV28 and TRBJ2-7; D is unresolved. This CDR3 comprises 14 residues. Trimming stripped 2 bases from V and 3 bases from J, with 11 bases between. In germline, CDR1 is MDHEN, CDR2 SYDVKM. CDR3 DNA sequence: TGTGCCAGCAGTTTAGTCCCGACACACTACGAGCAGTACTTC. As protein: CASSLVPTHYEQYF. The full variable domain, rest sourced from reference TRBV28 and TRBJ2-7, is DVKVTQSSRYLVKRTGEKVFLECVQDMDHENMFWYRQDPGLGLRLIYFSYDVKMKEKGDIPEGYSVSREKKERFSLILESASTNQTSMYLCASSLVPTHYEQYFGPGTRLTVT.

The chain employs TRBV7-6 and TRBJ2-5; 13 nucleotides line up with TRBD2. The CDR3 runs 16 residues. From germline, CDR1 is SGHVS and CDR2 FNYEAQ. The ends lost 5 bases at V and 1 base at J; junction bases unmatched: 4. CDR3 residues: CASSAGLAGAQETQYF. Written as DNA, the CDR3 is TGTGCCAGCAGCGCTGGACTAGCGGGAGCCCAAGAGACCCAGTACTTC.

DNA of the CDR3: TGTGCCACCAGCAGAGATATACAGGGAGATACTGAAGCTTTCTTT. Residues: CATSRDIQGDTEAFF. The J gene is TRBJ1-1, the V gene TRBV15; D is perhaps TRBD1 (6 bases). The CDR3 length is 15 residues. V dropped 0 bases and J dropped 5 bases, with 13 bases sitting between them. Germline CDR1 and CDR2: LNHNV and YYDKDF (reference sequence).

The chain recombines TRBV10-2 with TRBJ2-2; D gene ambiguous. The germline V and J ends were trimmed by 6 bases and 5 bases, with 7 bases remaining between them. CDR3 length equals 12 residues. From germline, CDR1 is WSHSY and CDR2 SAAADI. This CDR3 is CASRKTTGELFF. The CDR3 coding sequence is TGCGCCAGCAGAAAGACAACCGGGGAGCTGTTTTTT.

The V call is TRBV28, the J call TRBJ1-5, with 8 bases fitting TRBD1. Germline-derived CDR1 and CDR2 are MDHEN and SYDVKM. This CDR3 has 15 residues. V shed 8 bases, J shed 4 bases, and the junction held 10 bases outside the gene matches. CDR3 bases: TGTGCCAGCGGAAGTGGGGACAGGAGAAATCAGCCCCAGCATTTT. It translates to CASGSGDRRNQPQHF.

The rearrangement links TRBV6-1 to TRBJ2-7; possible D gene TRBD2, 7 bases. Germline assignment: CDR1 MNHNS and CDR2 SASEGT. V lost 11 bases and J 3 bases, leaving 20 bases between the germline ends. The CDR3 consists of 14 residues. The CDR3 DNA is TGTGCCCTCATTCAAGGGGGGGCGGACTACGAGCAGTACTTC. Protein: CALIQGGADYEQYF.